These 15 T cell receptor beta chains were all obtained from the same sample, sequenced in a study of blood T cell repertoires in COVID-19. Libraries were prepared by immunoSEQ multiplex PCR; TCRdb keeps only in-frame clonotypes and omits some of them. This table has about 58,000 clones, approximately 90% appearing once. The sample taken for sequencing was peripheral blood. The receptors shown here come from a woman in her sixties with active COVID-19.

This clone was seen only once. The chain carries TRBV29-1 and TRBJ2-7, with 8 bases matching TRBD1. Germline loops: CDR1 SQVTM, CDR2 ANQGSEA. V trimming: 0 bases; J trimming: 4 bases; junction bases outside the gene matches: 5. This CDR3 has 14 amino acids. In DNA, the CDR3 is TGCAGCGTTGAAGATCGGGGACAGGAATACGAGCAGTACTTC. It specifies CSVEDRGQEYEQYF.

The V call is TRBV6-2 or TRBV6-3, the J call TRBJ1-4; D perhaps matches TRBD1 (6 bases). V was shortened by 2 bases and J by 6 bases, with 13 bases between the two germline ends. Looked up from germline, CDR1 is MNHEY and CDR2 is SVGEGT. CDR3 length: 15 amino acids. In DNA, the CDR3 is TGTGCCAGCAGTTACGTCCGGGACAAGGATGAAAAACTGTTTTTT. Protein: CASSYVRDKDEKLFF.

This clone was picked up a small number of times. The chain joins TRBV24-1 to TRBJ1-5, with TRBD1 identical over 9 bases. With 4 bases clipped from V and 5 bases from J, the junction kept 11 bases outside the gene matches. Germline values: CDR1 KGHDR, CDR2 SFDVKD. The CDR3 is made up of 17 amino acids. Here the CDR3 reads CATSDPGTGREDQPQHF. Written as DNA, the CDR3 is TGTGCCACCAGTGACCCCGGGACAGGGAGGGAAGATCAGCCCCAGCATTTT.

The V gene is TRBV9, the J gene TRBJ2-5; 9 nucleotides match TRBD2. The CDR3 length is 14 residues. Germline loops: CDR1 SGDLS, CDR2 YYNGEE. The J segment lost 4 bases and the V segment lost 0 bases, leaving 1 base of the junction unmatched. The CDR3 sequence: CASSVGTSAETQYF. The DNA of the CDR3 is TGTGCCAGCAGCGTAGGGACTAGCGCAGAGACCCAGTACTTC.

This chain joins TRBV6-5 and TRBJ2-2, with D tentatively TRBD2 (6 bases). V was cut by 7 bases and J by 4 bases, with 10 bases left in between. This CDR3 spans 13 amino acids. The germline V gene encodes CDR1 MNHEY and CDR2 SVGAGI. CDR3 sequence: CASTDGGTGELFF. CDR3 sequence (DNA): TGTGCCAGCACCGACGGGGGCACCGGGGAGCTGTTTTTT.

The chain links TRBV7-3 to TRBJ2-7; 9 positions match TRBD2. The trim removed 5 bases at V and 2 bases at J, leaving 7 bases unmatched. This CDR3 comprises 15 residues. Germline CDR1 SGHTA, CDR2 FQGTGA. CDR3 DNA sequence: TGTGCCAGCAGCCCCACTAGCGGGTCTACCTACGAGCAGTACTTC. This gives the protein CASSPTSGSTYEQYF.

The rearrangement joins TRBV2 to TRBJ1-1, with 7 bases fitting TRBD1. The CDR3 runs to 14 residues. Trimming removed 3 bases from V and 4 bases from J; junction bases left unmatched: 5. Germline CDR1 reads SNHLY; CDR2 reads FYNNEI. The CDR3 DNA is TGTGCCAGCAGTGAGAGGGGGCCGGGCACTGAAGCTTTCTTT. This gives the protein CASSERGPGTEAFF.

This chain's CDR3 is CASSEDVQISNQPQHF. Here the CDR3 DNA reads TGCGCCAGCAGTGAAGACGTACAGATTAGCAATCAGCCCCAGCATTTT. The chain recombines TRBV10-1 with TRBJ1-5; no firm D call. The ends were cut back, 3 bases at V and 0 bases at J, with 12 bases in the middle. Germline values: CDR1 WNHNN, CDR2 SYGVQD (reference sequence). The CDR3 covers 16 residues.

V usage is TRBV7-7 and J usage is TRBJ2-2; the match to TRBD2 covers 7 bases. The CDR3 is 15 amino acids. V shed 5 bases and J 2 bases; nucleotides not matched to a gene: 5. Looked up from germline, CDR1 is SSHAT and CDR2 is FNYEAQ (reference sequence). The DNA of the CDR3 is TGTGCCAGCAGCCCCGGGACTACCAACACCGGGGAGCTGTTTTTT. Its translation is CASSPGTTNTGELFF.

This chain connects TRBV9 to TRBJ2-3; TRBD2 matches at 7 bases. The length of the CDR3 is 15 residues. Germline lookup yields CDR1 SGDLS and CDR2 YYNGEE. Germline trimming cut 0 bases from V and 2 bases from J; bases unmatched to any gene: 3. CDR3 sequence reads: CASSVGGGITDTQYF. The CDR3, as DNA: TGTGCCAGCAGCGTAGGGGGAGGGATCACAGATACGCAGTATTTT.

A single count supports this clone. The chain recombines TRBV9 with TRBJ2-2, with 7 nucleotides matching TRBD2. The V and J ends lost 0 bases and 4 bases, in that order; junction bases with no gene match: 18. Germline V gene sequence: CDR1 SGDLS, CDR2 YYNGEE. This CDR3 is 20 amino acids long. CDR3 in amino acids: CASSVGGRDYRRYSTGELFF. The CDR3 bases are TGTGCCAGCAGCGTAGGGGGTAGGGACTACCGAAGATACAGCACCGGGGAGCTGTTTTTT.

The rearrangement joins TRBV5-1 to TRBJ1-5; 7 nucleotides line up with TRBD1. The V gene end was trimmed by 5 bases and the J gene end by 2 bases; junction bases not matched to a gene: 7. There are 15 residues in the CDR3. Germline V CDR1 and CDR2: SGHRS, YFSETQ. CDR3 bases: TGCGCCAGCAGACCTGGACAGGCGGGCAATCAGCCCCAGCATTTT. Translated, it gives CASRPGQAGNQPQHF.

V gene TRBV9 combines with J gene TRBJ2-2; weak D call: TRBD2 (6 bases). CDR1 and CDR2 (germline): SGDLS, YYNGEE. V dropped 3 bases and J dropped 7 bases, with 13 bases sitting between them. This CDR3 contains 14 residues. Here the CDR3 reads CASSERGSGGELFF. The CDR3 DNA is TGTGCCAGCAGCGAACGGGGGTCGGGCGGGGAGCTGTTTTTT.

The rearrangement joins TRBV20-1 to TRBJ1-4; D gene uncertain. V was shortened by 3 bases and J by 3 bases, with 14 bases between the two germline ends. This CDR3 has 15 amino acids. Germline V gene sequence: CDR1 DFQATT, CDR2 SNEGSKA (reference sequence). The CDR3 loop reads CSASPVGLSNEKLFF. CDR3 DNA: TGCAGTGCTAGTCCCGTCGGGTTGTCTAATGAAAAACTGTTTTTT.

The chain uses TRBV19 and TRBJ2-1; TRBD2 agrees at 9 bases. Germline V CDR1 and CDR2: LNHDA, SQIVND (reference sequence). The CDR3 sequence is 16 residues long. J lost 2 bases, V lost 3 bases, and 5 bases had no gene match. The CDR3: CASSISSGGPYNEQFF. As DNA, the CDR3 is TGTGCCAGTAGTATTTCGAGCGGGGGGCCCTACAATGAGCAGTTCTTC.